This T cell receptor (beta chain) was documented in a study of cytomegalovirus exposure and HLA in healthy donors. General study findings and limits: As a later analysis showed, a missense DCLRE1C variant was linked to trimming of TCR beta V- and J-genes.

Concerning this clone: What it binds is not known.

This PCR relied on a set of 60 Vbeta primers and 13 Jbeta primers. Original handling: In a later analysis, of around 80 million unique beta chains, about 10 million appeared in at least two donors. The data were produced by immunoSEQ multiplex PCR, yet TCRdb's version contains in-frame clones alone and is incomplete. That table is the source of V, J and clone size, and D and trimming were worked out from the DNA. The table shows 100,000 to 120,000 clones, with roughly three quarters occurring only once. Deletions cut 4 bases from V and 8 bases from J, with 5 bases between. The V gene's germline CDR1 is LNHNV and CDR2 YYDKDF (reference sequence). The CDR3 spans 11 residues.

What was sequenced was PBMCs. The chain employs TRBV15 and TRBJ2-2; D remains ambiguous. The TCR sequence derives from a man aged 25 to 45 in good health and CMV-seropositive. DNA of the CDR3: TGTGCCACCAGCATCCCGGGGGAGCTGTTTTTT. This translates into CATSIPGELFF.